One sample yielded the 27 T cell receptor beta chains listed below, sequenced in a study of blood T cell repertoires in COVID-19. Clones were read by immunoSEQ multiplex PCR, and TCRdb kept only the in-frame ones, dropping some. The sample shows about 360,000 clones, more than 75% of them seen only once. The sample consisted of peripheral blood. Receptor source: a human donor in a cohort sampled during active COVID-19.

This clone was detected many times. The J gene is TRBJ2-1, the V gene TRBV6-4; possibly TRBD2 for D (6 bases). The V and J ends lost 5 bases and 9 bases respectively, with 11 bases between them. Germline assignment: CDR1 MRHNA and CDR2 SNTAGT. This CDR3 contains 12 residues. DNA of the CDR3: TGTGCCAGCAGTCCCGGGGGTTTTGAGCAGTTCTTC. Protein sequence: CASSPGGFEQFF.

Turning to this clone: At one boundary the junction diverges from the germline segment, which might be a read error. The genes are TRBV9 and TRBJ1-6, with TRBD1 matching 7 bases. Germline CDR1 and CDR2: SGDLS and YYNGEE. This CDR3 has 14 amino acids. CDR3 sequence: CASSPGQKDSPLHF. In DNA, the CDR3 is TGTGCCAGCAGCCCGGGACAGAAAGATTCGCCCCTCCACTTT.

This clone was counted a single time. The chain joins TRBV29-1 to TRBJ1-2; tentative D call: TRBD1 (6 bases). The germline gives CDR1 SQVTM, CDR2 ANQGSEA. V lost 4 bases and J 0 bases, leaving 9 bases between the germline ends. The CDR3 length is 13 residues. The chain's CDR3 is CSVGAGANYGYTF. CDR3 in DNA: TGCAGCGTTGGCGCAGGGGCTAACTATGGCTACACCTTC.

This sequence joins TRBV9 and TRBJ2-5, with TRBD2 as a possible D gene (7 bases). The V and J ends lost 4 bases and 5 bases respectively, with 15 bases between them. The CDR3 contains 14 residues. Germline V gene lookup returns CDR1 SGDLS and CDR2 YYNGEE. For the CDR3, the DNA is TGTGCCAGCAGCCCTCGGGGGGCGGCGGAGACCCAGTACTTC. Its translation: CASSPRGAAETQYF.

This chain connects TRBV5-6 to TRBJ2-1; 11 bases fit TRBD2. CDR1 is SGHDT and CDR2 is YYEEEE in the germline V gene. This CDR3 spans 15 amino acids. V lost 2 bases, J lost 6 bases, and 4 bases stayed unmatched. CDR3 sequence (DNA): TGTGCCAGCAGCTTCGTAGCGGGAGGGATCAATGAGCAGTTCTTC. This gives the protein CASSFVAGGINEQFF.

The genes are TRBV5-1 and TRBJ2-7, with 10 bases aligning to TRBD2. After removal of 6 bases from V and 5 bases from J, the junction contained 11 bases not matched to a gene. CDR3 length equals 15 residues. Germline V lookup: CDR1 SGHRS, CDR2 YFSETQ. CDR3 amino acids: CASTPRAGGPDEQYF. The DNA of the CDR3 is TGCGCCAGCACCCCCCGAGCGGGAGGGCCGGACGAGCAGTACTTC.

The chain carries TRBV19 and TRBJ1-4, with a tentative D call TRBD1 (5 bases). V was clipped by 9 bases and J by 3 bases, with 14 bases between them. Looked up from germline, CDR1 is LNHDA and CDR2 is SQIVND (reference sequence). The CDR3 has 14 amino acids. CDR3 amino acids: CASTTDSSNEKLFF. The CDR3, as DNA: TGTGCCAGCACCACCGACAGTTCTAATGAAAAACTGTTTTTT. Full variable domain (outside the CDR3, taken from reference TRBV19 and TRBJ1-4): DGGITQSPKYLFRKEGQNVTLSCEQNLNHDAMYWYRQDPGQGLRLIYYSQIVNDFQKGDIAEGYSVSREKKESFPLTVTSAQKNPTAFYLCASTTDSSNEKLFFGSGTQLSVL.

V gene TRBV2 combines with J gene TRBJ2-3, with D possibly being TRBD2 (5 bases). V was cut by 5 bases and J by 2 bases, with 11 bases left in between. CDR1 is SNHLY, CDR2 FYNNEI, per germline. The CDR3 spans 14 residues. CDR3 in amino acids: CASSTPGTTDTQYF. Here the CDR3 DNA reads TGTGCCAGCAGTACTCCGGGAACCACAGATACGCAGTATTTT.

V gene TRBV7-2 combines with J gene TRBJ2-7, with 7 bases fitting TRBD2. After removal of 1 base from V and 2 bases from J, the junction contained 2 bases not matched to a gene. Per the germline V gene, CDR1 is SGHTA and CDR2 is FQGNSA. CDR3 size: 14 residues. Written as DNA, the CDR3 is TGTGCCAGCAGCTTAGTCGCGGGAGCCTACGAGCAGTACTTC. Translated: CASSLVAGAYEQYF.

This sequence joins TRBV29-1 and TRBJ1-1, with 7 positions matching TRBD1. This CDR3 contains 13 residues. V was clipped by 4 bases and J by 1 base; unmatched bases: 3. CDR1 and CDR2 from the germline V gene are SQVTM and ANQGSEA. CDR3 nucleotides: TGCAGCGTTGGAGGGGGCCGGAACACTGAAGCTTTCTTT. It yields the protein CSVGGGRNTEAFF.

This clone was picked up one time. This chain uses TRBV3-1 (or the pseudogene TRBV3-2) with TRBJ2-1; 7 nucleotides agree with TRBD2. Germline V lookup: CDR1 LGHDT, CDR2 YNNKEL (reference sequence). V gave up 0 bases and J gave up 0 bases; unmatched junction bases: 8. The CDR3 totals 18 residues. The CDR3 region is CASSQETVRESSYNEQFF. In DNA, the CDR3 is TGTGCCAGCAGCCAAGAGACGGTGCGGGAGAGCTCCTACAATGAGCAGTTCTTC.

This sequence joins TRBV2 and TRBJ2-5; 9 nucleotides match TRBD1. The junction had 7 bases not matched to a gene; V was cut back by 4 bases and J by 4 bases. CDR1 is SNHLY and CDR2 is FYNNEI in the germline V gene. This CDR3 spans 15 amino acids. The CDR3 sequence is CASSADRGIGETQYF. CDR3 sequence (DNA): TGTGCCAGCAGTGCGGACAGGGGCATTGGAGAGACCCAGTACTTC.

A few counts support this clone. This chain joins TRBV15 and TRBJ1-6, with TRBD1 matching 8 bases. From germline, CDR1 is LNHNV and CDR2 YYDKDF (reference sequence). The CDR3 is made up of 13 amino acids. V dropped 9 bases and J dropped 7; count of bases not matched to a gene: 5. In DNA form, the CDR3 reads TGTGCCACAGCGACAGGGGACAATTCACCCCTCCACTTT. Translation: CATATGDNSPLHF. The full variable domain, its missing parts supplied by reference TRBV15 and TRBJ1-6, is DAMVIQNPRYQVTQFGKPVTLSCSQTLNHNVMYWYQQKSSQAPKLLFHYYDKDFNNEADTPDNFQSRRPNTSFCFLDIRSPGLGDTAMYLCATATGDNSPLHFGNGTRLTVT.

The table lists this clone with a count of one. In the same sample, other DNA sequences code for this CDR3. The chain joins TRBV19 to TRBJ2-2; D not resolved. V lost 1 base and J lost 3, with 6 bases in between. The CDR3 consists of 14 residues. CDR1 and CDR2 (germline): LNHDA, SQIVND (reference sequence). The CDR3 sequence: CASSIGTDTGELFF. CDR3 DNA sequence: TGTGCCAGTAGTATAGGAACAGACACCGGGGAGCTGTTTTTT.

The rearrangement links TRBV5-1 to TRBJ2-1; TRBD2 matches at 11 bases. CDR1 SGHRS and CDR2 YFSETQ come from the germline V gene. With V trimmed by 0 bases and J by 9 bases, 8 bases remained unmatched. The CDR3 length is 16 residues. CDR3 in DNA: TGCGCCAGCAGCTTGGCGGCTAGCGGGGGGTCCATTGAGCAGTTCTTC. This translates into CASSLAASGGSIEQFF.

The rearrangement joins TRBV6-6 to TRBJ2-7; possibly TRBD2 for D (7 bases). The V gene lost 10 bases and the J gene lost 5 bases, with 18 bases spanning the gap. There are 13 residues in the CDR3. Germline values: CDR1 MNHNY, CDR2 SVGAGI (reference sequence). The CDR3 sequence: CATGGWGPDEQYF. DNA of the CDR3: TGTGCCACCGGGGGGTGGGGGCCCGACGAGCAGTACTTC.

The CDR3 loop reads CARLLAGLTDTQYF. CDR3 nucleotides: TGCGCCCGCTTGCTTGCTGGGCTAACAGATACGCAGTATTTT. The J gene is TRBJ2-3, the V gene TRBV23-1; D uncertain. TRBV23-1 is sorted into the ORF group, with uncertain function. V lost 11 bases to trimming and J lost 3 bases, with 18 bases between them. The CDR3 runs to 14 residues.

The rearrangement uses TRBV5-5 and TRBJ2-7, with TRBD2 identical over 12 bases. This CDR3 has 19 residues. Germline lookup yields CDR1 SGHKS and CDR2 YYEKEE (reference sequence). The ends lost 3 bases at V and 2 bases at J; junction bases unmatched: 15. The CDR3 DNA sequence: TGTGCCAGCAGCTCATCCGGGACTAGCGGGTTTCTTCTAACCTACGAGCAGTACTTC. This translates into CASSSSGTSGFLLTYEQYF.

CDR3 protein: CASSYGQFEKLFF. DNA of the CDR3: TGTGCCAGCAGTTATGGACAGTTTGAAAAACTGTTTTTT. This chain uses TRBV12-3 or TRBV12-4 with TRBJ1-4; perhaps TRBD1 as D (6 bases). V shed 4 bases and J shed 7 bases, with 10 bases lying between them. There are 13 residues in the CDR3.

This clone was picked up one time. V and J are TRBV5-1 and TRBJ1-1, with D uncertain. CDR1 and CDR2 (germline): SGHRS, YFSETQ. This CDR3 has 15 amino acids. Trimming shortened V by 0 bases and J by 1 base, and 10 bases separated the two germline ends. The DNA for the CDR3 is TGCGCCAGCAGCTTGGAGAGAGGGAAGAACACTGAAGCTTTCTTT. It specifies CASSLERGKNTEAFF.

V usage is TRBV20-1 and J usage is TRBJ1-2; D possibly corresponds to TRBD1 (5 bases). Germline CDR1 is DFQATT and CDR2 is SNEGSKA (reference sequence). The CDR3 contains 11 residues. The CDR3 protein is CSKSGAYGYTF. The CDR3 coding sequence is TGCAGCAAGTCTGGGGCCTATGGCTACACCTTC.

The CDR3: CSVGGRMNTEAFF. The CDR3 DNA follows: TGCAGCGTTGGTGGCAGAATGAACACTGAAGCTTTCTTT. V and J are TRBV29-1 and TRBJ1-1, with D unresolved. The CDR3 spans 13 residues. V shed 4 bases and J shed 0 bases, with 9 bases lying between them. CDR1 is SQVTM and CDR2 is ANQGSEA in the germline V gene.

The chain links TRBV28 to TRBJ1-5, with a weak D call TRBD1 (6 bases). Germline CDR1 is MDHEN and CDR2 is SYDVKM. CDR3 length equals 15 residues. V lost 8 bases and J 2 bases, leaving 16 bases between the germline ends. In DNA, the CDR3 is TGTGCCAGCTCCCGGCGGGGGCAAGGCAATCAGCCCCAGCATTTT. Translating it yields CASSRRGQGNQPQHF.

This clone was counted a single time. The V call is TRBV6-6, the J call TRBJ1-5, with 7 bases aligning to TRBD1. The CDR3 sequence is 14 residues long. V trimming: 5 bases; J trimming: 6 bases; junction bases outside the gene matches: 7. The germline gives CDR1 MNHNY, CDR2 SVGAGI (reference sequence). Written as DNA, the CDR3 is TGTGCCAGCAGTCGAACAGGGGATGTTCAGCCCCAGCATTTT. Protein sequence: CASSRTGDVQPQHF.

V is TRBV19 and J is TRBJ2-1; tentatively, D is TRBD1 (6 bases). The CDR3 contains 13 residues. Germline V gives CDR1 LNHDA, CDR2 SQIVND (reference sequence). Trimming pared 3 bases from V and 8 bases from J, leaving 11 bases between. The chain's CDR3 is CASSMQGNYEQFF. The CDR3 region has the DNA TGTGCCAGTAGTATGCAGGGGAATTATGAGCAGTTCTTC.

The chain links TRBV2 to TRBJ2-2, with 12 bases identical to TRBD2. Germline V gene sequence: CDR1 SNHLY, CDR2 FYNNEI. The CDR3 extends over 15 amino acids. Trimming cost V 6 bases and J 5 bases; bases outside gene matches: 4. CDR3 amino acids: CASRPGLAGTGELFF. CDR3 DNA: TGTGCCAGCAGACCGGGACTAGCGGGTACCGGGGAGCTGTTTTTT.

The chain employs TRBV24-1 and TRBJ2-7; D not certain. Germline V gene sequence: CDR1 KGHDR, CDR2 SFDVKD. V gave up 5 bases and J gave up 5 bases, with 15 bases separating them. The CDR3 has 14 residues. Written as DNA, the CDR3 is TGTGCCACCAGTGGAGGATATACTATGGACGAGCAGTACTTC. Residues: CATSGGYTMDEQYF.